These T cell receptor beta chains were read from a single sample in a study of cytomegalovirus exposure and HLA in healthy donors. Profiling relied on immunoSEQ multiplex PCR, and the TCRdb table lists in-frame clones only, not all of them. The sample holds roughly 150,000 clones, about 88% seen once. Sequencing used PBMCs. These TCRs come from a woman aged 18-35 years in good health and CMV-seropositive. Each CDR3 is given with its conserved first and last residue. Each record gives: CDR3 DNA, CDR3 protein, clone size, D gene, V gene, J gene. A D gene is named only where the DNA matches it firmly. Some rows have no size entry. The others give once, few or many, or a class for an expanded clone.

cdr3_nt: TGTGCCAGCACCCTGGACTACTACGAGCAGTACTTC; cdr3_aa: CASTLDYYEQYF; clone_size: few; d_call: -; v_call: TRBV2; j_call: TRBJ2-7
cdr3_nt: TGTGCCAGCTCCCTGGGGGGACAGGGGCGCTTCGAGCAGTACTTC; cdr3_aa: CASSLGGQGRFEQYF; clone_size: -; d_call: TRBD1; v_call: TRBV18; j_call: TRBJ2-7
cdr3_nt: TGTGCCAGCAGCTTGGCCGGTAGCTCCTACGAGCAGTACTTC; cdr3_aa: CASSLAGSSYEQYF; clone_size: -; d_call: -; v_call: TRBV5-4; j_call: TRBJ2-7
cdr3_nt: TGTGCCAGCAGCCAGAAGTTCGGGGCCAACGTCCTGACTTTC; cdr3_aa: CASSQKFGANVLTF; clone_size: -; d_call: -; v_call: TRBV7-2; j_call: TRBJ2-6
cdr3_nt: TGTGCCAGCAGTTGGGAGACCCTCTATGGCCACGAGCAGTACTTC; cdr3_aa: CASSWETLYGHEQYF; clone_size: -; d_call: -; v_call: TRBV6-5; j_call: TRBJ2-7
cdr3_nt: TGCGCCAGCAGTGAGGGACAGGGGGCCACCTACGAGCAGTACTTC; cdr3_aa: CASSEGQGATYEQYF; clone_size: -; d_call: TRBD1; v_call: TRBV10-2; j_call: TRBJ2-7
cdr3_nt: TGTGCCAGTAGTAGGGACACCGCCTACGAGCAGTACTTC; cdr3_aa: CASSRDTAYEQYF; clone_size: -; d_call: -; v_call: TRBV19; j_call: TRBJ2-7
cdr3_nt: TGTGCCAGCCGGAGGACAGGGCCCTATGGCTACACCTTC; cdr3_aa: CASRRTGPYGYTF; clone_size: -; d_call: TRBD1; v_call: TRBV28; j_call: TRBJ1-2
cdr3_nt: TGTGCCAGCAGCTTACTTAGAAATCAGCCCCAGCATTTT; cdr3_aa: CASSLLRNQPQHF; clone_size: -; d_call: -; v_call: TRBV7-2; j_call: TRBJ1-5
cdr3_nt: TGTGCCAGCAGCGTAGCCGGGACTAGGACCGGGGAGCTGTTTTTT; cdr3_aa: CASSVAGTRTGELFF; clone_size: once; d_call: TRBD2; v_call: TRBV9; j_call: TRBJ2-2
cdr3_nt: TGTGCCACCAGCAGAGATAGGACTAGGAACCAAGAGACCCAGTACTTC; cdr3_aa: CATSRDRTRNQETQYF; clone_size: -; d_call: TRBD2; v_call: TRBV15; j_call: TRBJ2-5
cdr3_nt: TGTGCCATCCGGGACAGGGTCAACAATGAGCAGTTCTTC; cdr3_aa: CAIRDRVNNEQFF; clone_size: -; d_call: TRBD1; v_call: TRBV7-6; j_call: TRBJ2-1
cdr3_nt: TGTGCCAGCAGTGAGGACGGGAGCAACACCGGGGAGCTGTTTTTT; cdr3_aa: CASSEDGSNTGELFF; clone_size: -; d_call: -; v_call: TRBV2; j_call: TRBJ2-2
cdr3_nt: TGTGCCAGCAGTGACAACTCGGCGGGAAACAATGAGCAGTTCTTC; cdr3_aa: CASSDNSAGNNEQFF; clone_size: -; d_call: -; v_call: TRBV6-4; j_call: TRBJ2-1
cdr3_nt: TGTGCCAGCAGGGAGACTAGCGGGACAATCGAGCAGTACTTC; cdr3_aa: CASRETSGTIEQYF; clone_size: once; d_call: TRBD2; v_call: TRBV2; j_call: TRBJ2-7
cdr3_nt: TGTGCCAGCAGAACCGAGGATACGCAGTATTTT; cdr3_aa: CASRTEDTQYF; clone_size: -; d_call: -; v_call: TRBV6-5; j_call: TRBJ2-3
cdr3_nt: TGTGCCTGGAGGAAAGGGGCGACGGGAGCTTTCTTT; cdr3_aa: CAWRKGATGAFF; clone_size: -; d_call: -; v_call: TRBV30; j_call: TRBJ1-1
cdr3_nt: TGTGCCAGCAGCCGACGCGGAAATAACTATGGCTACACCTTC; cdr3_aa: CASSRRGNNYGYTF; clone_size: few; d_call: -; v_call: TRBV6-5; j_call: TRBJ1-2
cdr3_nt: TGTGCCAGTAGTATCAGCGGGACGGATAACACTGAAGCTTTCTTT; cdr3_aa: CASSISGTDNTEAFF; clone_size: -; d_call: -; v_call: TRBV19; j_call: TRBJ1-1
cdr3_nt: TGTGCCAGCAGTTTAATCGGACTAGCGGCATACTACAATGAGCAGTTCTTC; cdr3_aa: CASSLIGLAAYYNEQFF; clone_size: -; d_call: TRBD2; v_call: TRBV27; j_call: TRBJ2-1
cdr3_nt: TGTGCCAGCAGCCAAGATCATGGACTAGCGTTCACCGGGGAGCTGTTTTTT; cdr3_aa: CASSQDHGLAFTGELFF; clone_size: -; d_call: TRBD2; v_call: TRBV4-2; j_call: TRBJ2-2
cdr3_nt: TGTGCCAGCAGCTTGGGCGGGGAGAAGACCCAGTACTTC; cdr3_aa: CASSLGGEKTQYF; clone_size: -; d_call: -; v_call: TRBV5-6; j_call: TRBJ2-5
cdr3_nt: TGCGCCAGCAGCCCCAGGACAGAGTCTTACAATGAGCAGTTCTTC; cdr3_aa: CASSPRTESYNEQFF; clone_size: -; d_call: -; v_call: TRBV5-1; j_call: TRBJ2-1
cdr3_nt: TGTGCCAGCAGCAGTGTAGTGTCCGCCGGGGAGCTGTTTTTT; cdr3_aa: CASSSVVSAGELFF; clone_size: -; d_call: -; v_call: TRBV7-2; j_call: TRBJ2-2
cdr3_nt: TGTGCCAGCAGCAGTACACAGATAAGCAATCAGCCCCAGCATTTT; cdr3_aa: CASSSTQISNQPQHF; clone_size: -; d_call: -; v_call: TRBV28; j_call: TRBJ1-5
cdr3_nt: TGTGCCAGCAGCCCCCGACTAGCGGGGAACTACGAGCAGTACTTC; cdr3_aa: CASSPRLAGNYEQYF; clone_size: -; d_call: TRBD2; v_call: TRBV6-5; j_call: TRBJ2-7
cdr3_nt: TGTGCCGCCCGGGACAGTGAAAAACTGTTTTTT; cdr3_aa: CAARDSEKLFF; clone_size: -; d_call: TRBD1; v_call: TRBV19; j_call: TRBJ1-4
cdr3_nt: TGTGCCAGCAGCCCCCCCGAAGAGACCCAGTACTTC; cdr3_aa: CASSPPEETQYF; clone_size: few; d_call: -; v_call: TRBV7-9; j_call: TRBJ2-5
cdr3_nt: TGTGCCAGTAGTATTCGGGGCACAGATACGCAGTATTTT; cdr3_aa: CASSIRGTDTQYF; clone_size: -; d_call: -; v_call: TRBV19; j_call: TRBJ2-3
cdr3_nt: TGTGCCAGCAGCACCCCCCAAGGACTAGCGGTTGCCTACGAGCAGTACTTC; cdr3_aa: CASSTPQGLAVAYEQYF; clone_size: -; d_call: TRBD2; v_call: TRBV7-9; j_call: TRBJ2-7
cdr3_nt: TGCGCCAGCAGCTTGACATACTCTGGAAACACCATATATTTT; cdr3_aa: CASSLTYSGNTIYF; clone_size: -; d_call: -; v_call: TRBV5-1; j_call: TRBJ1-3
cdr3_nt: TGTGCCAGCAGTCAAGCTATTGAGACCCAGTACTTC; cdr3_aa: CASSQAIETQYF; clone_size: -; d_call: -; v_call: TRBV11-1; j_call: TRBJ2-5